The rows below give T cell receptor beta chains drawn from one sample of a study of monozygotic twins with inflammatory bowel disease. After re-calling the 5' RACE reads, TCRdb lists one entry per CDR3 protein, DNA absent. The table lists around 100,000 distinct CDR3 sequences, with 1.5% to 2% in the top ten. Specimen: blood. All receptors derive from a human donor with ulcerative colitis or Crohn's disease, or a healthy co-twin of an affected twin (not recorded which). Each CDR3 is given with its conserved first and last residue.

TRBJ2-7,TRBV12-3/TRBV12-4,CASSLISWRAYEQYF
TRBJ1-1,TRBV5-4,CASSLDLGSTEAFF
TRBJ2-7,TRBV20-1,CSAREGTRSSYEQYF
TRBJ2-7,TRBV5-4,CASSRRFVDNSYEQYF
TRBJ2-4,TRBV7-2,CASRRTGADIQYF
TRBJ2-1,TRBV12-3/TRBV12-4,CASSSGVLGPISYNEQFF
TRBJ1-6,TRBV7-9,CASSSQGNNSPLHF
TRBJ2-5,TRBV15,CATSKQETQYF
TRBJ1-1,TRBV5-5,CASSLQGKRATEAFF
TRBJ1-1,TRBV5-1,CASSLQGPEAFF
TRBJ2-4,TRBV11-2,CASSLVGTVGNEVLGKNIQYF
TRBJ2-1,TRBV18,CASSPSLAGGRDEQFF
TRBJ2-3,TRBV15,CATSRSVAGGITQYF
TRBJ2-7,TRBV20-1,CSASSTASGTKRSEQYF
TRBJ2-3,TRBV4-3,CASSQGLAADTQYF
TRBJ2-1,TRBV11-2,CASSLNAGGREQFF
TRBJ2-7,TRBV12-5,CASVLGGRRSYEQYF
TRBJ2-3,TRBV13,CASSPTLGVGTDTQYF
TRBJ2-7,TRBV9,CASSKTGQEAYEQYF
TRBJ2-5,TRBV6-5,CASRYREEQETQYF